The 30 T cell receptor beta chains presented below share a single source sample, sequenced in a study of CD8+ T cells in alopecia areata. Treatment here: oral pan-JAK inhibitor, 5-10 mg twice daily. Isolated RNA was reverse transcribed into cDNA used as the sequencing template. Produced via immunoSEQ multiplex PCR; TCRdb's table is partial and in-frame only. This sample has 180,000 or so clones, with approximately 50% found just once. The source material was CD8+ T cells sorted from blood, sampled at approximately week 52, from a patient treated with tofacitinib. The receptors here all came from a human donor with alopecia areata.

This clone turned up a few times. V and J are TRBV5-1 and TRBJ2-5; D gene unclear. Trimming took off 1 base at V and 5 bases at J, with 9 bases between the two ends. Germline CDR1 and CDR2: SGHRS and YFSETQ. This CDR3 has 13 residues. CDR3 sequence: CASSLTLRETQYF. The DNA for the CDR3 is TGCGCCAGCAGCTTGACTCTGCGGGAGACCCAGTACTTC.

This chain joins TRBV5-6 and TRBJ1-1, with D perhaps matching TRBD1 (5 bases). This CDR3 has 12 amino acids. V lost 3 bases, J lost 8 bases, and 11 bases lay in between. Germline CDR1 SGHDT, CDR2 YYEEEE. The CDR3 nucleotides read TGTGCCAGCAGCTGGGGAGGGGACGAAGCTTTCTTT. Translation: CASSWGGDEAFF. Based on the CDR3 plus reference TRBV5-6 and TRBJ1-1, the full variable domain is DAGVTQSPTHLIKTRGQQVTLRCSPKSGHDTVSWYQQALGQGPQFIFQYYEEEERQRGNFPDRFSGHQFPNYSSELNVNALLLGDSALYLCASSWGGDEAFFGQGTRLTVV.

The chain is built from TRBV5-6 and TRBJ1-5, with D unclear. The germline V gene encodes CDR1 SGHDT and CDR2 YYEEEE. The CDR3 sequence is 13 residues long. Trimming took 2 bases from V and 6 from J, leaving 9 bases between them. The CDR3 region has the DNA TGTGCCAGCAGCTTCGAAGGGAGTCAGCCCCAGCATTTT. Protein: CASSFEGSQPQHF.

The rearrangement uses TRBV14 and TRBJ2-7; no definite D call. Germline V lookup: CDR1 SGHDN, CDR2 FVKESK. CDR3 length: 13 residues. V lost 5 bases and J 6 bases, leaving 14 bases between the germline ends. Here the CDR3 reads CASSGRSRLEQYF. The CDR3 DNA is TGTGCCAGCAGCGGACGCAGCCGGCTCGAGCAGTACTTC.

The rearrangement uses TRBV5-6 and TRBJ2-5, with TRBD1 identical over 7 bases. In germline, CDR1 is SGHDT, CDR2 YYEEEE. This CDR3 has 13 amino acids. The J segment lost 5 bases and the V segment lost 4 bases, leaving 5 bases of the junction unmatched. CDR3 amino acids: CASSRGGRETQYF. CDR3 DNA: TGTGCCAGCAGCAGAGGGGGCAGGGAGACCCAGTACTTC.

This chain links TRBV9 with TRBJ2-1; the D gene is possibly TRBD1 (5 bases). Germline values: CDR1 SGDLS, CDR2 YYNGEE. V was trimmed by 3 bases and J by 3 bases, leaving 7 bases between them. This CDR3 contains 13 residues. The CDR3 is CASSATDYNEQFF. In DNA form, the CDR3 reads TGTGCCAGCAGCGCGACAGACTACAATGAGCAGTTCTTC.

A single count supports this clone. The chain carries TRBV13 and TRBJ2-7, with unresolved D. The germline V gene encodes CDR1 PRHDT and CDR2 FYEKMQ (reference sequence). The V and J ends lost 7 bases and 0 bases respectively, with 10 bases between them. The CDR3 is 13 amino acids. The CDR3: CASTGPSSYEQYF. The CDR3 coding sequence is TGTGCCAGCACCGGACCGAGCTCCTACGAGCAGTACTTC.

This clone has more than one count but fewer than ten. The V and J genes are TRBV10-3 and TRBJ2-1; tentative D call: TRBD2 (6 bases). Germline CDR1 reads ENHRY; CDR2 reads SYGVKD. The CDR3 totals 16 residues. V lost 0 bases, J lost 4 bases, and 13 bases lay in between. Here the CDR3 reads CAISESSGSPYNEQFF. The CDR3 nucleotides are TGTGCCATCAGTGAGTCAAGCGGGTCCCCGTACAATGAGCAGTTCTTC.

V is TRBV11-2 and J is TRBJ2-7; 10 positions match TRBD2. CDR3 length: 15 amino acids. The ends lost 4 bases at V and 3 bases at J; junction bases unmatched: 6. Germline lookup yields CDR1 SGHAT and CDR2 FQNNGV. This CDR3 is CASSYSGGPDYEQYF. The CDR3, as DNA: TGTGCCAGCAGCTATAGCGGGGGGCCAGACTACGAGCAGTACTTC.

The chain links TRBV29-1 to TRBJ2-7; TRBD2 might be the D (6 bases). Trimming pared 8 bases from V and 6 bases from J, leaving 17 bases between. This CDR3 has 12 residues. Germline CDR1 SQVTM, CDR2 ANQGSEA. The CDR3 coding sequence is TGCAGCATCCGCGGGGCGCCGGGCGAGCAGTACTTC. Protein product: CSIRGAPGEQYF.

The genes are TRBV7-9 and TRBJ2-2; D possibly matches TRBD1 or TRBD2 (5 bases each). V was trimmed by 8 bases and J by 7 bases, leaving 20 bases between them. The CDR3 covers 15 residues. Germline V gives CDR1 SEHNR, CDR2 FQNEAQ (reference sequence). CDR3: CASVGTLNLVGELFF. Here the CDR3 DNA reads TGTGCCAGCGTAGGGACGCTGAACCTCGTCGGGGAGCTGTTTTTT.

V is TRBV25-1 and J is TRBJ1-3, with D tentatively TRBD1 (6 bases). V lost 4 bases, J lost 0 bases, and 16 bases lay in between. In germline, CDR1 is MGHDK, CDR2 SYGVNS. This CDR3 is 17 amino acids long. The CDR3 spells CASSGGQPPSSGNTIYF. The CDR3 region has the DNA TGTGCCAGCAGTGGAGGACAGCCTCCTAGCTCTGGAAACACCATATATTTT.

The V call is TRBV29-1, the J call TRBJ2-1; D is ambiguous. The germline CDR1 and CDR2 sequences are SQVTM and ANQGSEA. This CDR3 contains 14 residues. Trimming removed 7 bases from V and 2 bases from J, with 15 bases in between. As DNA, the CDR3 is TGCAGCGCGACCAGCGCGGAGCCCTACAATGAGCAGTTCTTC. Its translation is CSATSAEPYNEQFF.

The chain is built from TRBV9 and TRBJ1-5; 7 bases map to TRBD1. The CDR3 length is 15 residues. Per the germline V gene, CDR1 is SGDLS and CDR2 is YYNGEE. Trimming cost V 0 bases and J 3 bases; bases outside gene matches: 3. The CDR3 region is CASSVGQGDNQPQHF. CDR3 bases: TGTGCCAGCAGCGTAGGACAGGGCGACAATCAGCCCCAGCATTTT.

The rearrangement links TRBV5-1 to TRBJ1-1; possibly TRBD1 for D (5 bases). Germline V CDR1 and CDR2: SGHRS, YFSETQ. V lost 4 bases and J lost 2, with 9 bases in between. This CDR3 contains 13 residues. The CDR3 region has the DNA TGCGCCAGCAGCAGACAGATCAACACTGAAGCTTTCTTT. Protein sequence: CASSRQINTEAFF.

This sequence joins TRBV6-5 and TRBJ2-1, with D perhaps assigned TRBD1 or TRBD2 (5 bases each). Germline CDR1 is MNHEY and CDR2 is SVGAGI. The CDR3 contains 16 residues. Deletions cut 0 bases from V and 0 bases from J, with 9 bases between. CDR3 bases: TGTGCCAGCAGTTACTCGGGGGAGAGCTCCTACAATGAGCAGTTCTTC. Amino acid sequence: CASSYSGESSYNEQFF.

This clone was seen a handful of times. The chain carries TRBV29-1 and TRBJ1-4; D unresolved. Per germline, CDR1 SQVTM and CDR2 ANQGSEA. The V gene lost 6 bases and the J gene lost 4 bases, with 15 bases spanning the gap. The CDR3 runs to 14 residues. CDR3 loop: CSVGLMDHNEKLFF. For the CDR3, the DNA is TGCAGCGTGGGGTTAATGGATCATAATGAAAAACTGTTTTTT.

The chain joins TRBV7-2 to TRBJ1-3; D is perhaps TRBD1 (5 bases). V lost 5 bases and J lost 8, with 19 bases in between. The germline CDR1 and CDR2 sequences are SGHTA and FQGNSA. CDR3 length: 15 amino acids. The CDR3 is CASSLGGTSYHTIYF. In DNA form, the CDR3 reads TGTGCCAGCAGCCTCGGAGGGACTAGCTACCACACCATATATTTT.

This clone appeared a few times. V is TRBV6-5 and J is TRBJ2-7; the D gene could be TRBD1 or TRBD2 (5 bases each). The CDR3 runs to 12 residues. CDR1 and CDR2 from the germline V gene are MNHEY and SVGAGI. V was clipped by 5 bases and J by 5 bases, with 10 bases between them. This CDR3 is CASSLRGHEQYF. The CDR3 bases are TGTGCCAGCAGTCTTCGGGGACACGAGCAGTACTTC.

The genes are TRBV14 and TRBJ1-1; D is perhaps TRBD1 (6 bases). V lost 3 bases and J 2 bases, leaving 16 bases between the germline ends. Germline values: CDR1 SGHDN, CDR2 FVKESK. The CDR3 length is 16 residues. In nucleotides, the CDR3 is TGTGCCAGCAGCCAGGGCCTAGGACAGCATAACACTGAAGCTTTCTTT. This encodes CASSQGLGQHNTEAFF.

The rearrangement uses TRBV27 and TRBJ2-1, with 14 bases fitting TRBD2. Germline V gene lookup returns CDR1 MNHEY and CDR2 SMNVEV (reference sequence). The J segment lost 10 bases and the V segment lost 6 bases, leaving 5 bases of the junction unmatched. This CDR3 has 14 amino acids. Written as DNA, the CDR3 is TGTGCCAGCAGGCAGGGGACTAGCGGGGGAGAGCAGTTCTTC. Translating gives CASRQGTSGGEQFF.

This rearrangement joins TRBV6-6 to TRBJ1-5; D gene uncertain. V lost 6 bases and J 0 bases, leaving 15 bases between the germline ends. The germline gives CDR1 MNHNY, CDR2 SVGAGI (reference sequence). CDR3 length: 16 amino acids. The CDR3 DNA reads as TGTGCCAGCAGCCCCAACAGACCGTATAGCAATCAGCCCCAGCATTTT. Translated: CASSPNRPYSNQPQHF.

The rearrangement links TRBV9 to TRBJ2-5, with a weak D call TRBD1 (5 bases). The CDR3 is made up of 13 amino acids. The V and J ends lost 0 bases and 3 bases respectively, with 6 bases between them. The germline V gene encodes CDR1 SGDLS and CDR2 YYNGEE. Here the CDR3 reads CASSVAREETQYF. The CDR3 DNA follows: TGTGCCAGCAGCGTAGCCAGGGAAGAGACCCAGTACTTC. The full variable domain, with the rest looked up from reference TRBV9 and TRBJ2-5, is DSGVTQTPKHLITATGQRVTLRCSPRSGDLSVYWYQQSLDQGLQFLIQYYNGEERAKGNILERFSAQQFPDLHSELNLSSLELGDSALYFCASSVAREETQYFGPGTRLLVL.

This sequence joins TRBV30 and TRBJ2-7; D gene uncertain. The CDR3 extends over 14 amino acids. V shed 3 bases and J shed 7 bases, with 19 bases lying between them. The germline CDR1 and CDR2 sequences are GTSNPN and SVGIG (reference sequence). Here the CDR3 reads CAWRSRTQLWEQYF. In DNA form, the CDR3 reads TGTGCCTGGAGGAGCAGGACCCAGCTCTGGGAGCAGTACTTC. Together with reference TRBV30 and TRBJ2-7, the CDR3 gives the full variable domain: SQTIHQWPATLVQPVGSPLSLECTVEGTSNPNLYWYRQAAGRGLQLLFYSVGIGQISSEVPQNLSASRPQDRQFILSSKKLLLSDSGFYLCAWRSRTQLWEQYFGPGTRLTVT.

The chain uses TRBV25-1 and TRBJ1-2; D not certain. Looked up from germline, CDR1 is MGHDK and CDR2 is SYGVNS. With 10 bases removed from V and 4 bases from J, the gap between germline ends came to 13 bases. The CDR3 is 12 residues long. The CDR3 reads CATDAVGYGYTF. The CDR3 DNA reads TGTGCCACAGACGCAGTGGGCTATGGCTACACCTTC.

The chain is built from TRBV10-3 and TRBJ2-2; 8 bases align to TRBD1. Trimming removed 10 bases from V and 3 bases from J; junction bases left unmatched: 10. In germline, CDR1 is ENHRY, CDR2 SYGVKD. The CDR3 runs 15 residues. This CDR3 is CATGKQGDDTGELFF. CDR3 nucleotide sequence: TGTGCCACCGGGAAACAGGGGGACGACACCGGGGAGCTGTTTTTT.

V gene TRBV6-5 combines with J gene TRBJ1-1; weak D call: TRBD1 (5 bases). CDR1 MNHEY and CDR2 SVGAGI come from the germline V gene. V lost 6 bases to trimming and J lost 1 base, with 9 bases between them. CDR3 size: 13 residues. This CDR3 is CASRLTGNTEAFF. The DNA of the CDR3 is TGTGCCAGCAGACTCACAGGGAACACTGAAGCTTTCTTT.

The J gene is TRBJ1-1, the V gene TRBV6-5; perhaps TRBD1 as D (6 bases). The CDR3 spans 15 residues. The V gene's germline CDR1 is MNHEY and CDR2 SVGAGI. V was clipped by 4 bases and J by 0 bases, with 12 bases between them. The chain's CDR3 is CASSSSGALNTEAFF. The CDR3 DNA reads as TGTGCCAGCAGTTCTTCAGGGGCTTTGAACACTGAAGCTTTCTTT.

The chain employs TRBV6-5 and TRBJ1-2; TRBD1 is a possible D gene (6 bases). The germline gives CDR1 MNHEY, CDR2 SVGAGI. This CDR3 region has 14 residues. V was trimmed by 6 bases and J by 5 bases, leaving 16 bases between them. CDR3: CASSPWRDTYGYTF. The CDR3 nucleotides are TGTGCCAGCAGCCCATGGCGGGACACTTATGGCTACACCTTC.

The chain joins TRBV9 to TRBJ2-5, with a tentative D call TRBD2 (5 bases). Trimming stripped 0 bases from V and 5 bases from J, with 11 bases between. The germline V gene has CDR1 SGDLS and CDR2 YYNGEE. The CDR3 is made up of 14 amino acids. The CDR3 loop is CASSVATGEETQYF. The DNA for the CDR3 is TGTGCCAGCAGCGTAGCTACCGGGGAGGAGACCCAGTACTTC.